This T cell receptor (beta chain) was recorded in a study of shared clonotypes between healthy human individuals. Study-wide background: Each donor had three CD4 naive, three CD4 memory, two CD8 naive and one CD8 memory plate.

As for this clone: Antigen specificity is unknown.

V dropped 1 base and J dropped 4 bases, with 13 bases sitting between them. This CDR3 comprises 14 residues. CDR1 is SQVTM and CDR2 is ANQGSEA in the germline V gene. Study-level findings and limits: Shared clonotypes across all four donors exceeded non-shared ones in generation probability. Around 5.4% of naive CD4 clonotypes were common to a few donors. The donor pool, a small one, limited the genetic and exposure-history diversity represented.

Libraries were prepared by immunoSEQ multiplex PCR; TCRdb keeps only in-frame clonotypes and omits some of them. The repertoire includes approximately 100,000 clones, roughly two thirds of them detected once, and roughly 24% sits in the top ten. Source material: memory CD8+ T cells sorted from blood. Subset: CD45RO+ cells pooled with CCR7-negative TemRA cells. The receptor was derived from a woman aged 25 to 39 in good health. The chain joins TRBV29-1 to TRBJ1-1; TRBD1 is a possible D gene (5 bases). The CDR3 bases are TGCAGCGTTGAAGTTGGCGCGGGGGGCACTGAAGCTTTCTTT. It specifies CSVEVGAGGTEAFF.